Listed below are T cell receptor beta chains from one sample, sequenced in a study of STAT5B mutations in CD4+ large granular lymphocyte leukemia. Generated by immunoSEQ multiplex PCR, the TCRdb table keeps only in-frame clones and is missing some. Of several thousand clones in the sample, around 70% are singletons; the top ten hold approximately 2%. The sequenced material came from PBMCs. The receptors shown here come from a woman in her sixties or seventies with CD4+ T-cell large granular lymphocyte leukemia. Each CDR3 is given with its conserved first and last residue. Each record gives: clone size, D gene, J gene, V gene, CDR3 DNA, CDR3 protein. A D gene is named only where the DNA matches it firmly. The listing skips clone size in some rows; elsewhere it reads once, few, many or a size class.

>NA|TRBD2|TRBJ2-2|TRBV7-8
TGTGCCAGCAGCTTAGCGGGGGGGAATTGGGCCGGGGAGCTGTTTTTT
CASSLAGGNWAGELFF
>NA|NA|TRBJ2-5|TRBV7-3
TGTGCCAGCAGCCCCACGGGGTTGCAAGAGACCCAGTACTTC
CASSPTGLQETQYF
>NA|TRBD2|TRBJ2-7|TRBV2
TGTGCCAGCAGTTCCTGGGAGGGTCCCTCCCCCTACGAGCAGTACTTC
CASSSWEGPSPYEQYF
>few|NA|TRBJ1-2|TRBV2
TGTGCCAGCAGTCCCGAGAGGGGCTACACCTTC
CASSPERGYTF
>once|NA|TRBJ1-1|TRBV7-3
TGTGCCAGCAGCTTAAGTTGGGAACCTCTAAGGAACACTGAAGCTTTCTTT
CASSLSWEPLRNTEAFF
>NA|NA|TRBJ1-3|TRBV27
TGTGCCAGCAGTTTATCCGGATCCGGAAACACCATATATTTT
CASSLSGSGNTIYF
>NA|TRBD2|TRBJ2-7|TRBV2
TGTGCCAGCAGTGACCATAGCGGGAGCCCCTCCTACGAGCAGTACTTC
CASSDHSGSPSYEQYF
>NA|NA|TRBJ2-3|TRBV29-1
TGCAGCGTCGGCCGGGACATCACAGATACGCAGTATTTT
CSVGRDITDTQYF
>NA|TRBD1|TRBJ1-4|TRBV6-1
TGTGCCAGCAGAGGGGACAGGGGGTATATACTGTTTTTT
CASRGDRGYILFF
>few|TRBD2|TRBJ2-1|TRBV7-2
TGTGCCAGCAGCTTAGATGTAGCGGGGGGGCGAGAGCAGTTCTTC
CASSLDVAGGREQFF
>NA|NA|TRBJ1-5|TRBV30
TGTGCCTGGAGTGAGGCAGGGAATAGCAATCAGCCCCAGCATTTT
CAWSEAGNSNQPQHF
>NA|TRBD1|TRBJ2-1|TRBV4-3
TGCGCCAGCAGCCAAGATCAGGGGGCCGGGGGTGAGCAGTTCTTC
CASSQDQGAGGEQFF
>NA|TRBD1|TRBJ1-2|TRBV19
TGTGCCAGTAGAAAGACAGGGGCAAACTATGGCTACACCTTC
CASRKTGANYGYTF
>NA|NA|TRBJ2-7|TRBV4-1
TGCGCCAGCAGCCAAGGTTTAGGGGGAAGCTCCTACGAGCAGTACTTC
CASSQGLGGSSYEQYF
>once|TRBD1|TRBJ2-5|TRBV5-1
TGCGCCAGCAGCTTGTCGGGACAGCAAGAGACCCAGTACTTC
CASSLSGQQETQYF
>once|NA|TRBJ2-7|TRBV19
TGTGCCAGTAGTATAGTCAAAGGGCCCGACTACGAGCAGTACTTC
CASSIVKGPDYEQYF
>NA|NA|TRBJ1-4|TRBV4-1
TGCGCCAGCAGCCAGTCAGAAACAACTAATGAAAAACTGTTTTTT
CASSQSETTNEKLFF
>NA|NA|TRBJ1-1|TRBV2
TGTGCCAGCAGTGAAGTGGACACTGAAGCTTTCTTT
CASSEVDTEAFF
>NA|NA|TRBJ2-1|TRBV29-1
TGCAGCGAGGTCTCGTACAATGAGCAGTTCTTC
CSEVSYNEQFF
>few|NA|TRBJ1-3|TRBV6-6
TGTGCCAGCAGTCCCTCGGGCGGGCACACCATATATTTT
CASSPSGGHTIYF
>NA|NA|TRBJ2-7|TRBV6-5
TGTGCCAGCAGTGCAACCTCCTACGAGCAGTACTTC
CASSATSYEQYF
>NA|TRBD2|TRBJ2-1|TRBV15
TGTGCCACCAGCAGAGAGAGACTAGCGGCCTCCTACAATGAGCAGTTCTTC
CATSRERLAASYNEQFF
>NA|NA|TRBJ2-5|TRBV7-7
TGTGCTAGCAGCTTAAACTTCCAAGAGACCCAGTACTTC
CASSLNFQETQYF
>NA|NA|TRBJ2-3|TRBV5-1
TGCGCCAGCAGCCGGACAGATACGCAGTATTTT
CASSRTDTQYF
>NA|TRBD2|TRBJ2-1|TRBV5-1
TGCGCCAGCAAAGGCGGGAGGGCCATAGTCAATGAGCAGTTCTTC
CASKGGRAIVNEQFF
>NA|TRBD1|TRBJ1-1|TRBV6-5
TGTGCCAGCAGTTACCTTACAGGGGTATCCACTGAAGCTTTCTTT
CASSYLTGVSTEAFF
>NA|NA|TRBJ2-5|TRBV7-9
TGTGCCAGCAGCTTAGGCATGTACCAAGAGACCCAGTACTTC
CASSLGMYQETQYF
>NA|NA|TRBJ2-5|TRBV23-1
TGCGCCAGCAGTCAAGATCGTACAGGGACCCAGTACTTC
CASSQDRTGTQYF
>NA|NA|TRBJ1-2|TRBV10-3
TGTGCCCTTCGGGAGGGCAGAAACTATGGCTACACCTTC
CALREGRNYGYTF
>NA|NA|TRBJ2-3|TRBV7-7
TGTGCCAGCAGCCTTCACGTGGCCGATACGCAGTATTTT
CASSLHVADTQYF
>NA|NA|TRBJ2-2|TRBV7-9
TGTGCCAGCAGCCGACGGGGTTTCTCGACGAACACCGGGGAGCTGTTTTTT
CASSRRGFSTNTGELFF
>NA|TRBD1|TRBJ2-3|TRBV28
TGTGCCAGCAGTTTAGGGGGACAGGGGAGAGATACGCAGTATTTT
CASSLGGQGRDTQYF
>NA|NA|TRBJ2-3|TRBV5-4
TGTGCCAGCAGCTTGGGGGGGATCGCCGGCACAGATACGCAGTATTTT
CASSLGGIAGTDTQYF
>few|NA|TRBJ2-2|TRBV7-6
TGTGCCAGCAGCCACAGGGGGGGCGGGGAGCTGTTTTTT
CASSHRGGGELFF
>NA|NA|TRBJ1-2|TRBV7-8
TGTGCCAGCAGCTTAAGTCGGACCGTACCTGGCTACACCTTC
CASSLSRTVPGYTF
>NA|TRBD1|TRBJ1-2|TRBV9
TGTGCCAGCAGCGGGGACAGGGCTAGCTACACCTTC
CASSGDRASYTF
>few|NA|TRBJ2-2|TRBV15
TGTGCCACCAGCAGGACCTTTTGGAACACCGGGGAGCTGTTTTTT
CATSRTFWNTGELFF
>once|NA|TRBJ1-2|TRBV28
TGTGCCAGCAGTTTACAGGGACGTGGCTACACCTTC
CASSLQGRGYTF
>NA|NA|TRBJ2-2|TRBV18
TGTGCCAGCTCTCCCGCTGGAGGGAACACCGGGGAGCTGTTTTTT
CASSPAGGNTGELFF
>NA|NA|TRBJ2-2|TRBV10-3
TGTGCCATCAGTCCCGCCGCCGGGGAGCTGTTTTTT
CAISPAAGELFF
>NA|TRBD2|TRBJ2-3|TRBV5-4
TGTGCCAGCAGCTTTACGCGGGGGACAGATACGCAGTATTTT
CASSFTRGTDTQYF
>NA|NA|TRBJ1-6|TRBV6-5
TGTGCCAGCAGTTACAGAGTAACTTATAATTCACCCCTCCACTTT
CASSYRVTYNSPLHF
>NA|TRBD2|TRBJ2-7|TRBV5-1
TGCGCCAGCAGCTTGACTAGCGGACCCTCCTACGAGCAGTACTTC
CASSLTSGPSYEQYF
>NA|NA|TRBJ1-4|TRBV28
TGTGCCAGCAGTCCCGCGGGAACAGAGGGGCGTGAAAAACTGTTTTTT
CASSPAGTEGREKLFF
>NA|NA|TRBJ1-5|TRBV21-1
TGTGCCAGCAGCAAAAATTGTCGTAGCAATCAGCCCCAGCATTTT
CASSKNCRSNQPQHF
>once|TRBD1|TRBJ2-7|TRBV7-2
TGTGCCAGCAGCCGTTCGGGACAGGGGTCCTACGAGCAGTACTTC
CASSRSGQGSYEQYF
>NA|NA|TRBJ2-5|TRBV6-6
TGTGCCAGCAGTCGAGACAGTGCCCAAGAGACCCAGTACTTC
CASSRDSAQETQYF
>NA|NA|TRBJ1-1|TRBV11-2
TGTGCCAGCAGCCCCCGGGGTGCTGGAAACACTGAAGCTTTCTTT
CASSPRGAGNTEAFF
>NA|TRBD1|TRBJ2-7|TRBV18
TGTGCCAGCTCACCTACACAGGGGACCTACGAGCAGTACTTC
CASSPTQGTYEQYF
>NA|NA|TRBJ1-3|TRBV11-2
TGTGCCAGCAGCACCGGGACGGCTAACTCTGGAAACACCATATATTTT
CASSTGTANSGNTIYF
>NA|NA|TRBJ1-4|TRBV19
TGTGCCAGTAGTATGCTTCTCGGTAATGAAAAACTGTTTTTT
CASSMLLGNEKLFF
>NA|TRBD1|TRBJ1-1|TRBV5-1
TGCGCCAGCAGCTTGCTGGGACAGGAGGACACTGAAGCTTTCTTT
CASSLLGQEDTEAFF
>NA|NA|TRBJ1-6|TRBV7-6
TGTGCCAGCAGCAAAGAAGCTAGGTCACCCCTCCACTTT
CASSKEARSPLHF
>few|NA|TRBJ1-1|TRBV9
TGTGCCAGCAGCCCCTCGGGGAAGGACACTGAAGCTTTCTTT
CASSPSGKDTEAFF
>NA|NA|TRBJ2-7|TRBV2
TGTGCCAGCAGGGGGTTCTACGAGCAGTACTTC
CASRGFYEQYF
>few|TRBD1|TRBJ1-2|TRBV4-1
TGCGCCAGCAGCCCGACAGGGTACGGCTACACCTTC
CASSPTGYGYTF